These 23 T cell receptor beta chains were all obtained from the same sample, sequenced in a study of T cell responses to AZD1222 COVID-19 vaccine. The assay was immunoSEQ multiplex PCR, and TCRdb's table has in-frame clones only and misses some. Here the sample spans 200,000 to 250,000 clones, just over 90% being singletons. The specimen comprised peripheral blood, sampled on day 0 of MenACWY control vaccination. All receptors come from an adult in good health.

The chain links TRBV11-1 to TRBJ2-5; D possibly corresponds to TRBD2 (5 bases). The CDR3 is 11 residues long. Germline CDR1 reads SGHAT; CDR2 reads FQDESV (reference sequence). V lost 4 bases, J lost 9 bases, and 9 bases lay in between. DNA of the CDR3: TGTGCCAGCAGCTCGGGCGGGTCCCAGTACTTC. Its translation: CASSSGGSQYF.

This chain uses TRBV4-3 with TRBJ2-7; 10 bases match TRBD1. V lost 1 base, J lost 10 bases, and 10 bases stayed unmatched. The CDR3 has 15 amino acids. Germline lookup yields CDR1 LGHNA and CDR2 YSLEER. CDR3 DNA: TGCGCCAGCAGCCAAGCACCGGGACAGGGGTTTGATCAGTACTTC. This encodes CASSQAPGQGFDQYF.

J is TRBJ2-1 and V is TRBV6-2 or TRBV6-3, with 12 positions matching TRBD2. The V and J ends lost 5 bases and 2 bases, in that order; junction bases with no gene match: 4. CDR1 and CDR2 (germline): MNHEY, SVGEGT. The CDR3 has 16 residues. CDR3 residues: CASSRRTSGTYNEQFF. In nucleotides, the CDR3 is TGTGCCAGCAGTAGAAGGACTAGCGGGACCTACAATGAGCAGTTCTTC.

This chain joins TRBV4-3 and TRBJ2-7; D uncertain. V was trimmed by 1 base and J by 2 bases, leaving 9 bases between them. From germline, CDR1 is LGHNA and CDR2 YSLEER. This CDR3 comprises 14 residues. The CDR3 nucleotides are TGCGCCAGCAGCCAAGGCTTGGGCCCCTACGAGCAGTACTTC. It yields the protein CASSQGLGPYEQYF.

This rearrangement joins TRBV14 to TRBJ1-1; a weak D match, TRBD1 (5 bases). Germline V gene sequence: CDR1 SGHDN, CDR2 FVKESK. V was clipped by 2 bases and J by 5 bases, with 12 bases between them. The length of the CDR3 is 14 residues. The CDR3 loop reads CASSQTGGGTEAFF. The CDR3 DNA sequence: TGTGCCAGCAGCCAAACGGGGGGAGGAACTGAAGCTTTCTTT. Using reference TRBV14 and TRBJ1-1 for the parts outside the CDR3, the full variable domain is EAGVTQFPSHSVIEKGQTVTLRCDPISGHDNLYWYRRVMGKEIKFLLHFVKESKQDESGMPNNRFLAERTGGTYSTLKVQPAELEDSGVYFCASSQTGGGTEAFFGQGTRLTVV.

The V and J genes are TRBV3-1 (or the pseudogene TRBV3-2) and TRBJ1-2; D is perhaps TRBD1 (5 bases). CDR3 length: 16 residues. Trimming cost V 3 bases and J 8 bases, with 22 bases left between them. In germline, CDR1 is LGHDT, CDR2 YNNKEL (reference sequence). CDR3 nucleotide sequence: TGTGCCAGCAGCCACCCCCAGGCAGGGCGGCCCCGGGGCTACACCTTC. Its protein product is CASSHPQAGRPRGYTF.

V and J are TRBV6-6 and TRBJ1-2; 8 bases align to TRBD1. Germline V gives CDR1 MNHNY, CDR2 SVGAGI (reference sequence). V was pared by 3 bases and J by 0 bases, with 6 bases of the junction left unmatched. The CDR3 is made up of 16 amino acids. CDR3 region: CASSYWTGTSNYGYTF. CDR3 sequence (DNA): TGTGCCAGCAGTTATTGGACAGGGACTTCTAACTATGGCTACACCTTC.

DNA of the CDR3: TGCGCCAGCAGCACGGACAGGGTAGATCGGGACGAGCAGTACTTC. It is translated as CASSTDRVDRDEQYF. The chain uses TRBV4-1 and TRBJ2-7; 8 positions agree with TRBD1. The germline V gene encodes CDR1 MGHRA and CDR2 YSYEKL. The CDR3 has 15 residues. J lost 5 bases, V lost 5 bases, and 11 bases had no gene match.

The chain recombines TRBV27 with TRBJ1-1, with 8 bases matching TRBD1. J lost 1 base, V lost 4 bases, and 5 bases had no gene match. Germline values: CDR1 MNHEY, CDR2 SMNVEV (reference sequence). The CDR3 contains 15 residues. The CDR3 loop reads CASSWAGTGNTEAFF. In DNA form, the CDR3 reads TGTGCCAGCAGTTGGGCCGGGACAGGGAACACTGAAGCTTTCTTT.

V usage is TRBV7-2 and J usage is TRBJ2-5; perhaps TRBD2 as D (7 bases). Germline V gives CDR1 SGHTA, CDR2 FQGNSA. The CDR3 extends over 17 amino acids. Trimming pared 2 bases from V and 5 bases from J, leaving 21 bases between. The chain's CDR3 is CASSLYGKGGRRETQYF. In DNA, the CDR3 is TGTGCCAGCAGCTTATACGGGAAGGGGGGGCGCCGTGAGACCCAGTACTTC.

The V gene is TRBV5-1, the J gene TRBJ1-3; 7 bases agree with TRBD1. The CDR3 runs to 14 residues. The germline CDR1 and CDR2 sequences are SGHRS and YFSETQ. Losses at the gene ends were 4 bases for V and 6 bases for J; bases not matched to a gene: 7. For the CDR3, the DNA is TGCGCCAGCAGCCCGGGACAGCCCTTAAACACCATATATTTT. This sequence encodes CASSPGQPLNTIYF.

There are a few counts of this clone. The chain is built from TRBV3-1 (or the pseudogene TRBV3-2) and TRBJ1-2; D remains ambiguous. Trimming took off 3 bases at V and 2 bases at J, with 10 bases between the two ends. The CDR3 runs to 14 residues. Germline loops: CDR1 LGHDT, CDR2 YNNKEL (reference sequence). The CDR3 DNA reads as TGTGCCAGCAGCCACCGGGGTAGCAACTATGGCTACACCTTC. Amino acids: CASSHRGSNYGYTF.

The chain carries TRBV27 and TRBJ2-7; 7 bases map to TRBD2. V shed 3 bases and J 6 bases; nucleotides not matched to a gene: 11. CDR3 length: 15 residues. Germline lookup yields CDR1 MNHEY and CDR2 SMNVEV (reference sequence). The CDR3 bases are TGTGCCAGCAGTTTCGGGGGGTCGCGGAGAGGCGAGCAGTACTTC. Its translation is CASSFGGSRRGEQYF.

The chain joins TRBV7-2 to TRBJ1-3, with D possibly TRBD1 on 5 matching bases. Trimming removed 1 base at V and 2 bases at J, with 18 bases between. CDR1 is SGHTA and CDR2 is FQGNSA in the germline V gene. The CDR3 totals 18 residues. CDR3 amino acids: CASSLVGTARSTGNTIYF. For the CDR3, the DNA is TGTGCCAGCAGCTTAGTAGGGACGGCGAGGTCCACTGGAAACACCATATATTTT.

The rearrangement joins TRBV20-1 to TRBJ1-2; D not resolved. Germline values: CDR1 DFQATT, CDR2 SNEGSKA (reference sequence). Trimming removed 3 bases at V and 8 bases at J, with 10 bases between. The CDR3 extends over 11 amino acids. The CDR3 spells CSASVREGYTF. CDR3 nucleotide sequence: TGCAGTGCTAGTGTCCGGGAGGGCTACACCTTC.

The chain joins TRBV20-1 to TRBJ2-1; D unclear. The germline V gene has CDR1 DFQATT and CDR2 SNEGSKA (reference sequence). CDR3 length: 11 amino acids. V lost 5 bases and J lost 9, with 11 bases in between. CDR3 loop: CSALVRAEQFF. The CDR3 nucleotides read TGCAGTGCTTTAGTTAGGGCTGAGCAGTTCTTC.

The chain has TRBV29-1 and TRBJ2-3, with TRBD2 matching 9 bases. This CDR3 contains 17 residues. V was clipped by 6 bases and J by 1 base; unmatched bases: 14. Germline V lookup: CDR1 SQVTM, CDR2 ANQGSEA. The CDR3 loop is CSVLSSGRGGRTDTQYF. CDR3 nucleotides: TGCAGCGTCCTCTCATCGGGGCGGGGGGGCCGCACAGATACGCAGTATTTT.

The V call is TRBV9, the J call TRBJ1-2, with 7 bases that match TRBD1. The CDR3 runs to 15 residues. J was trimmed by 0 bases and V by 5 bases; bases with no gene match: 7. Looked up from germline, CDR1 is SGDLS and CDR2 is YYNGEE. The CDR3 nucleotides read TGTGCCAGCAGTCTCCGGGACAGCCCTAACTATGGCTACACCTTC. It codes for CASSLRDSPNYGYTF.

The chain carries TRBV11-2 and TRBJ1-2; 9 positions agree with TRBD1. This CDR3 spans 14 amino acids. Germline-derived CDR1 and CDR2 are SGHAT and FQNNGV. Germline trimming cut 5 bases from V and 4 bases from J; bases unmatched to any gene: 5. CDR3 sequence reads: CASSAGTGSYGYTF. As DNA, the CDR3 is TGTGCCAGCAGCGCAGGGACAGGGAGCTATGGCTACACCTTC.

The chain is built from TRBV6-6 and TRBJ1-1; D not resolved. In germline, CDR1 is MNHNY, CDR2 SVGAGI (reference sequence). V lost 6 bases to trimming and J lost 6 bases, with 11 bases between them. The CDR3 length is 12 residues. CDR3 loop: CASRPGWPEAFF. The CDR3 DNA sequence: TGTGCCAGCAGGCCGGGGTGGCCTGAAGCTTTCTTT.

The CDR3 DNA follows: TGTGCCAGCAGCTTAGCGGACAGGGCTAACTATGGCTACACCTTC. Translation gives CASSLADRANYGYTF. The chain has TRBV7-9 and TRBJ1-2; 8 nucleotides agree with TRBD1. The J segment lost 0 bases and the V segment lost 0 bases, leaving 0 bases of the junction unmatched. The CDR3 extends over 15 amino acids. Germline lookup yields CDR1 SEHNR and CDR2 FQNEAQ (reference sequence).

J is TRBJ2-2 and V is TRBV13; D not certain. This CDR3 comprises 11 residues. Trimming removed 4 bases from V and 8 bases from J, with 5 bases in between. The germline V gene encodes CDR1 PRHDT and CDR2 FYEKMQ (reference sequence). This CDR3 is CASSSPGELFF. The CDR3 DNA reads TGTGCCAGCAGCTCGCCGGGGGAGCTGTTTTTT.

The CDR3 nucleotides read TGTGCCAGCTCACAATCAGCAGCGAACACTGAAGCTTTCTTT. Translation: CASSQSAANTEAFF. The V gene is TRBV18, the J gene TRBJ1-1; no reliable D call. The CDR3 is 14 residues long. Trimming stripped 4 bases from V and 1 base from J, with 10 bases between. In germline, CDR1 is KGHSH, CDR2 LQKENI.